This T cell receptor beta chain was found in a study of T cells in Graves' hyperthyroidism and ophthalmopathy. Germline CDR1 is SNHLY and CDR2 is FYNNEI. This CDR3 spans 13 amino acids. The V gene end was trimmed by 6 bases and the J gene end by 5 bases; junction bases not matched to a gene: 4. Amplification of TCR beta CDR3 regions used RNA as the template. The HTBI set primed first-round TCR CDR3 RT-PCR. TCRdb reprocessed the multiplex PCR reads via MiXCR and lists one record per CDR3 protein. The table has approximately 560,000 distinct CDR3 sequences, about half seen once; the top ten hold 8.2%. The sequence came from a young woman with Graves' hyperthyroidism. The chain recombines TRBV2 with TRBJ1-1, with TRBD1 identical over 9 bases. What was sequenced was peripheral blood or thyroid tissue (not recorded which). The CDR3 nucleotides read TGTGCCAGCAGAGAACAGGGGGCAACTGAAGCTTTCTTT. Its protein product is CASREQGATEAFF. The full variable domain, rest sourced from reference TRBV2 and TRBJ1-1, is EPEVTQTPSHQVTQMGQEVILRCVPISNHLYFYWYRQILGQKVEFLVSFYNNEISEKSEIFDDQFSVERPDGSNFTLKIRSTKLEDSAMYFCASREQGATEAFFGQGTRLTVV.